These 15 T cell receptor beta chains came from one sample sequenced in a study of T-cell memory formation after mild COVID-19. TCRdb analysed the 5' RACE reads with MiXCR anew, one entry per CDR3 protein. In the table there are under 300,000 distinct CDR3 sequences, roughly 18% of which are singletons. Sequencing used PBMCs or a T cell subset sorted from them (not recorded which). The source is a man younger than 30 who had mild COVID-19 (a few samples of this study predate the infection). Cell type and time point are not known.

The genes are TRBV30 and TRBJ1-2, with D possibly TRBD1 on 5 matching bases. Looked up from germline, CDR1 is GTSNPN and CDR2 is SVGIG (reference sequence). V gave up 0 bases and J gave up 4 bases, with 6 bases separating them. CDR3 length equals 12 residues. The DNA for the CDR3 is TGTGCCTGGAGTGTAAGGGGCTATGGCTACACCTTC. Its protein is CAWSVRGYGYTF.

This clonotype was seen just once. This chain links TRBV4-3 with TRBJ2-3; weak D call: TRBD1 (6 bases). Germline-derived CDR1 and CDR2 are LGHNA and YSLEER. The V end lost 4 bases, the J end lost 4 bases, and 15 bases lay between the germline ends. The CDR3 totals 15 residues. The CDR3 loop reads CASSLTGVIPDTQYF. CDR3 nucleotides: TGCGCCAGCAGCCTGACAGGAGTGATCCCAGATACGCAGTATTTT.

J is TRBJ1-1 and V is TRBV28; a weak D match, TRBD1 (5 bases). CDR3 length: 13 residues. V gave up 8 bases and J gave up 1 base, with 11 bases separating them. Germline V gene data show CDR1 as MDHEN and CDR2 as SYDVKM. The CDR3 DNA reads as TGTGCCAGCCGCGAAAGGGGGAACACTGAAGCTTTCTTT. Protein sequence: CASRERGNTEAFF.

This clonotype was detected a few times. This chain uses TRBV12-3 or TRBV12-4 with TRBJ2-7; TRBD2 aligns across 8 bases. Losses at the gene ends were 6 bases for V and 5 bases for J; bases not matched to a gene: 3. This CDR3 is 12 amino acids long. CDR3 sequence: CASSGGVHEQYF. CDR3 DNA: TGTGCCAGCAGCGGGGGGGTGCACGAGCAGTACTTC.

The rearrangement uses TRBV5-1 and TRBJ2-2, with D perhaps TRBD1 (6 bases). V was pared by 0 bases and J by 6 bases, with 15 bases between. The CDR3 runs 16 residues. The germline V gene encodes CDR1 SGHRS and CDR2 YFSETQ. The CDR3 DNA reads as TGCGCCAGCAGCTTGGCTACCGGGACAATGGCCGGGGAGCTGTTTTTT. Translated, it gives CASSLATGTMAGELFF. Supplemented by reference TRBV5-1 and TRBJ2-2, the full variable domain reads KAGVTQTPRYLIKTRGQQVTLSCSPISGHRSVSWYQQTPGQGLQFLFEYFSETQRNKGNFPGRFSGRQFSNSRSEMNVSTLELGDSALYLCASSLATGTMAGELFFGEGSRLTVL.

This clonotype showed up just a few times. In DNA form, the CDR3 reads TGTGCCACCAGCAGAGAAGGCGTAGCCTACGAGCAGTACTTC. It yields the protein CATSREGVAYEQYF. The chain couples TRBV15 to TRBJ2-7; unclear D gene. V lost 0 bases and J lost 2, with 8 bases in between. CDR3 length equals 14 residues. In germline, CDR1 is LNHNV, CDR2 YYDKDF (reference sequence).

The chain employs TRBV5-6 and TRBJ1-1, with D unclear. V dropped 0 bases and J dropped 4 bases, with 1 base sitting between them. This CDR3 comprises 11 residues. Germline V gene data show CDR1 as SGHDT and CDR2 as YYEEEE. The CDR3 spells CASSLATEAFF. CDR3 bases: TGTGCCAGCAGCTTGGCCACTGAAGCTTTCTTT.

This clonotype was seen a few times. The J gene is TRBJ1-6, the V gene TRBV6-6; 11 positions agree with TRBD1. This CDR3 region has 14 residues. CDR1 and CDR2 from the germline V gene are MNHNY and SVGAGI (reference sequence). V shed 2 bases, J shed 9 bases, and the junction held 0 bases outside the gene matches. The chain's CDR3 is CASSYGTGGSPLHF. The CDR3 DNA reads TGTGCCAGCAGTTACGGGACAGGGGGTTCACCCCTCCACTTT.

This clonotype was counted between two and nine times. This chain joins TRBV5-6 and TRBJ2-7, with D unresolved. The V gene's germline CDR1 is SGHDT and CDR2 YYEEEE. Trimming took off 6 bases at V and 6 bases at J, with 13 bases between the two ends. The CDR3 consists of 12 residues. CDR3 amino acids: CASTDERSEQYF. CDR3 DNA: TGTGCCAGCACCGATGAGAGAAGCGAGCAGTACTTC.

This clonotype was seen a few times. The chain links TRBV12-3 or TRBV12-4 to TRBJ2-3; 10 bases are shared with TRBD2. This CDR3 has 15 residues. J lost 0 bases, V lost 5 bases, and 2 bases had no gene match. Here the CDR3 DNA reads TGTGCCAGCAGTGCACTAGCGGGGAGCACAGATACGCAGTATTTT. It yields the protein CASSALAGSTDTQYF.

The chain combines TRBV7-9 with TRBJ2-1; 10 positions match TRBD2. J was trimmed by 6 bases and V by 5 bases; bases with no gene match: 16. The CDR3 covers 18 residues. Germline loops: CDR1 SEHNR, CDR2 FQNEAQ (reference sequence). CDR3: CASSKSGGAVRSLNEQFF. Written as DNA, the CDR3 is TGTGCCAGCAGCAAAAGCGGGGGGGCGGTTCGTTCTCTCAATGAGCAGTTCTTC.

This clonotype came up a few times. The CDR3 region is CASSWGHYEQYF. As DNA, the CDR3 is TGTGCCAGCAGCTGGGGACATTACGAGCAGTACTTC. The gene calls are TRBV5-6 and TRBJ2-7, with a tentative D call TRBD1 (6 bases). Per germline, CDR1 SGHDT and CDR2 YYEEEE. The CDR3 length is 12 residues. V dropped 3 bases and J dropped 4 bases, with 8 bases sitting between them.

This clonotype was seen a few times. In DNA, the CDR3 is TGCGCCAGCAGCTTGGTTGGAGAATCAATGAACACTGAAGCTTTCTTT. This encodes CASSLVGESMNTEAFF. The chain carries TRBV5-1 and TRBJ1-1; D gene ambiguous. V was trimmed by 0 bases and J by 0 bases, leaving 12 bases between them. There are 16 residues in the CDR3. CDR1 is SGHRS and CDR2 is YFSETQ in the germline V gene.

This chain uses TRBV5-1 with TRBJ2-7; TRBD2 aligns across 7 bases. The CDR3 consists of 13 residues. The V and J ends lost 4 bases and 5 bases, in that order; junction bases with no gene match: 6. From germline, CDR1 is SGHRS and CDR2 YFSETQ. The CDR3 reads CASSPGGLHEQYF. CDR3 coding DNA: TGCGCCAGCAGCCCGGGGGGACTGCACGAGCAGTACTTC.

The V and J genes are TRBV4-3 and TRBJ1-6, with D hard to call. Germline V gene lookup returns CDR1 LGHNA and CDR2 YSLEER. The CDR3 runs to 15 residues. The ends were cut back, 0 bases at V and 11 bases at J, with 14 bases in the middle. CDR3 sequence reads: CASSQDRSAPTPLHF. The CDR3 DNA is TGCGCCAGCAGCCAAGATCGGAGCGCCCCCACACCCCTCCACTTT.